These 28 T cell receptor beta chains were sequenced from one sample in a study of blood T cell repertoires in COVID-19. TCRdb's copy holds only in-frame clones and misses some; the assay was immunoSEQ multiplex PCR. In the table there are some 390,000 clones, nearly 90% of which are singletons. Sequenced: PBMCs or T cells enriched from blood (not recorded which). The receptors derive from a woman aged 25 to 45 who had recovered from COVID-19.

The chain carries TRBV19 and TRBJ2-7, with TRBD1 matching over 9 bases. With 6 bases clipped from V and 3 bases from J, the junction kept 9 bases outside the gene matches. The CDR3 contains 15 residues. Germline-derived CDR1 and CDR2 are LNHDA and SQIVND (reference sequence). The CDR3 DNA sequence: TGTGCCAGTAGACTAACACCGACAGGGGGCTACGAGCAGTACTTC. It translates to CASRLTPTGGYEQYF.

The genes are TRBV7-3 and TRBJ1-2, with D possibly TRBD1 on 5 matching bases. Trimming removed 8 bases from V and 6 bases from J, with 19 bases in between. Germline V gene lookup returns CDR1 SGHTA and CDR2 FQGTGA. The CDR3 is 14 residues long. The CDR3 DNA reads TGTGCCAGCCCAACCAGAACAGGAATTGATGGCTACACCTTC. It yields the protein CASPTRTGIDGYTF. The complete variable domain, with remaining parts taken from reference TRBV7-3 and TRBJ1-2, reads GAGVSQTPSNKVTEKGKYVELRCDPISGHTALYWYRQSLGQGPEFLIYFQGTGAADDSGLPNDRFFAVRPEGSVSTLKIQRTERGDSAVYLCASPTRTGIDGYTFGSGTRLTVV.

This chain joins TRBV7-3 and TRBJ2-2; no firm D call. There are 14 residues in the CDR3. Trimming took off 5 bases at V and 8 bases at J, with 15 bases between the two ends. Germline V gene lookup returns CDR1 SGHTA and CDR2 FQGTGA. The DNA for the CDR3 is TGTGCCAGCAGCCCCATGAATAGTCTGGGGGAGCTGTTTTTT. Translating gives CASSPMNSLGELFF.

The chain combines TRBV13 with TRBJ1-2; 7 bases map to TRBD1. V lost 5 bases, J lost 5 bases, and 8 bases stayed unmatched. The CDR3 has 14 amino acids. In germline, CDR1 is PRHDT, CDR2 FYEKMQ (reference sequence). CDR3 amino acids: CASSPRTGSYGYTF. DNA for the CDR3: TGTGCCAGCAGCCCGCGGACAGGCTCTTATGGCTACACCTTC.

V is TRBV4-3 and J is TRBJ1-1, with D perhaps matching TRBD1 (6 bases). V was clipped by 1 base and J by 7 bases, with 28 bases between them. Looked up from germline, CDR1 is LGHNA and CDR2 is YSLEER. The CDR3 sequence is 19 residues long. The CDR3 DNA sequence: TGCGCCAGCAGCCAAGGATTACTTAGGCAGGGGAGAGGGAGTGGTGAAGCTTTCTTT. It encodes CASSQGLLRQGRGSGEAFF.

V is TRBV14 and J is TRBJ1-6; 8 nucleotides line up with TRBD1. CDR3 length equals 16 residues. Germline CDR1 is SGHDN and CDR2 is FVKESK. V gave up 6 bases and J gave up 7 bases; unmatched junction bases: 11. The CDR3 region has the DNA TGTGCCAGCAGTCCCCTCGGACAGGGTAACAATTCACCCCTCCACTTT. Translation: CASSPLGQGNNSPLHF. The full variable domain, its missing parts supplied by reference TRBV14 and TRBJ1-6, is EAGVTQFPSHSVIEKGQTVTLRCDPISGHDNLYWYRRVMGKEIKFLLHFVKESKQDESGMPNNRFLAERTGGTYSTLKVQPAELEDSGVYFCASSPLGQGNNSPLHFGNGTRLTVT.

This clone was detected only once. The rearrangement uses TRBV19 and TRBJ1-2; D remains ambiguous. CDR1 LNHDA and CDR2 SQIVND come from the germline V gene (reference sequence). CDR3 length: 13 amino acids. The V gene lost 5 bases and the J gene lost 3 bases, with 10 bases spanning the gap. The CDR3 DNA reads TGTGCCAGTAGTCCCCAGTTGGACTATGGCTACACCTTC. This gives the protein CASSPQLDYGYTF.

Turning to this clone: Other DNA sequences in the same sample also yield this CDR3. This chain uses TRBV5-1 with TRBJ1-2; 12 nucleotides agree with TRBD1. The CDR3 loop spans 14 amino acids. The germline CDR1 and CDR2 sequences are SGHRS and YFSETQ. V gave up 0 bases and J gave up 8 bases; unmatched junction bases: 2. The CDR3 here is CASSLEGTGGGYTF. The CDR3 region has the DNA TGCGCCAGCAGCTTGGAAGGGACAGGGGGCGGCTACACCTTC.

The CDR3 loop is CATNPDRTNTGELFF. The CDR3 DNA reads as TGTGCCACCAACCCGGACAGAACGAACACCGGGGAGCTGTTTTTT. V is TRBV15 and J is TRBJ2-2, with a tentative D call TRBD1 (6 bases). CDR3 length: 15 residues. Germline V gives CDR1 LNHNV, CDR2 YYDKDF (reference sequence). V dropped 7 bases and J dropped 0 bases, with 12 bases sitting between them.

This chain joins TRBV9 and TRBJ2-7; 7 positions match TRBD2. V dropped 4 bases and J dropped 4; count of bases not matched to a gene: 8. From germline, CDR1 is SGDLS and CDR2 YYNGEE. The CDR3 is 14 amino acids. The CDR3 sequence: CASSPGTIDYEQYF. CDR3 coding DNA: TGTGCCAGCAGCCCCGGGACTATAGATTACGAGCAGTACTTC.

The CDR3 here is CSGLTGDIWNTEAFF. The CDR3 region has the DNA TGCAGCGGCCTGACAGGGGATATCTGGAACACTGAAGCTTTCTTT. The J gene is TRBJ1-1, the V gene TRBV29-1; 8 bases match TRBD1. The CDR3 extends over 15 amino acids. Germline CDR1 is SQVTM and CDR2 is ANQGSEA. The V and J ends lost 7 bases and 1 base, in that order; junction bases with no gene match: 11.

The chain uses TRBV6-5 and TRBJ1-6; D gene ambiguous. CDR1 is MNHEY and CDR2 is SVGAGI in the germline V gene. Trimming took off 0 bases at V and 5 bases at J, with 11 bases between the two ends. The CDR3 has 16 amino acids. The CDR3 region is CASSYSMGQDNSPLHF. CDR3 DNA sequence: TGTGCCAGCAGTTACTCGATGGGCCAGGATAATTCACCCCTCCACTTT.

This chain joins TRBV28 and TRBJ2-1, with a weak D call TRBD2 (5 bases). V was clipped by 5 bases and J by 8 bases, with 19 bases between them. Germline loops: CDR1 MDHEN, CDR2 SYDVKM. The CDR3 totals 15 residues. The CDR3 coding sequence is TGTGCCAGCAGTGCTACGGGATCCCGGGTCCATGAGCAGTTCTTC. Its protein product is CASSATGSRVHEQFF.

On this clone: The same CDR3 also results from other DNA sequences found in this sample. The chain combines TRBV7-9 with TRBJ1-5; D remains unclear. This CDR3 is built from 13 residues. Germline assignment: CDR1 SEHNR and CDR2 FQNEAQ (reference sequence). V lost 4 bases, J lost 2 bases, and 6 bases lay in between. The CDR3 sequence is CASSSSGNQPQHF. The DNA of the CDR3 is TGTGCCAGCAGCTCTAGTGGCAATCAGCCCCAGCATTTT. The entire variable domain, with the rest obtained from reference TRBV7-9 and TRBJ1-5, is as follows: DTGVSQNPRHKITKRGQNVTFRCDPISEHNRLYWYRQTLGQGPEFLTYFQNEAQLEKSRLLSDRFSAERPKGSFSTLEIQRTEQGDSAMYLCASSSSGNQPQHFGDGTRLSIL.

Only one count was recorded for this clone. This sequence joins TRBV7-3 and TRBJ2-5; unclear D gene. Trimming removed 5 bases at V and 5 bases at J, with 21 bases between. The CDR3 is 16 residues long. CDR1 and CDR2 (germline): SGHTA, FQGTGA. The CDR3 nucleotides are TGTGCCAGCAGCCCCATGCCGACTTCCACTCGGGAGACCCAGTACTTC. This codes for CASSPMPTSTRETQYF. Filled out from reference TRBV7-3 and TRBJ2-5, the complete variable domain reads GAGVSQTPSNKVTEKGKYVELRCDPISGHTALYWYRQSLGQGPEFLIYFQGTGAADDSGLPNDRFFAVRPEGSVSTLKIQRTERGDSAVYLCASSPMPTSTRETQYFGPGTRLLVL.

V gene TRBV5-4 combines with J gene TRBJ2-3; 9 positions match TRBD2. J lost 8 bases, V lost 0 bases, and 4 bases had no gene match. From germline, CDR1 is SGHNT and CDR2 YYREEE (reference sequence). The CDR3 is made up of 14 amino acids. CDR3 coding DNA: TGTGCCAGCAGCTTGGCTAGCGGGATAGGTACGCAGTATTTT. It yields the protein CASSLASGIGTQYF.

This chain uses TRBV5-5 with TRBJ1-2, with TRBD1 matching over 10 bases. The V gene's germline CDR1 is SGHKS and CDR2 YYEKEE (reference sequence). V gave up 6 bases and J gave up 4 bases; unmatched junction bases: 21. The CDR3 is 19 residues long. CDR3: CASNLNMGTGVLVTYGYTF. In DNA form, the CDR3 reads TGTGCCAGCAACCTGAACATGGGGACAGGGGTCCTTGTAACCTATGGCTACACCTTC.

For the CDR3, the DNA is TGTGCCAGCAGCCTTCGAGGGGGAAGAGGAACTGGAAACACCATATATTTT. This encodes CASSLRGGRGTGNTIYF. This rearrangement joins TRBV7-6 to TRBJ1-3; D perhaps matches TRBD1 (6 bases). The germline V gene encodes CDR1 SGHVS and CDR2 FNYEAQ. The V end was cut by 5 bases, the J end by 2 bases, with 19 bases between. This CDR3 comprises 17 residues.

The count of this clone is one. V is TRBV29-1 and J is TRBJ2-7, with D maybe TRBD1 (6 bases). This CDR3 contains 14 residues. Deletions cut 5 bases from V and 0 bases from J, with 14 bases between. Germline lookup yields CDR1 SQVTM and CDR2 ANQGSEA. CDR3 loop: CSVHTSDSSYEQYF. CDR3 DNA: TGCAGCGTTCATACATCGGACAGCTCCTACGAGCAGTACTTC.

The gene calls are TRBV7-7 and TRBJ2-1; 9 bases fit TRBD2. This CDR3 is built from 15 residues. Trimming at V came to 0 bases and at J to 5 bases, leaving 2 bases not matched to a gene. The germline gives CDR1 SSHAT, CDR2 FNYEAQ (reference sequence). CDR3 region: CASSLALAGHNEQFF. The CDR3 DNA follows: TGTGCCAGCAGCTTAGCACTAGCGGGCCACAATGAGCAGTTCTTC.

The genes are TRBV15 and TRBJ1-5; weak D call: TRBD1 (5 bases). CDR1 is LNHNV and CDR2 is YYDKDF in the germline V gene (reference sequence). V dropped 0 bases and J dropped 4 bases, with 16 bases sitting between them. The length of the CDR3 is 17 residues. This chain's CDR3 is CATSREEGFTGNQPQHF. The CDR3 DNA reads TGTGCCACCAGCAGAGAGGAGGGGTTCACGGGGAATCAGCCCCAGCATTTT.

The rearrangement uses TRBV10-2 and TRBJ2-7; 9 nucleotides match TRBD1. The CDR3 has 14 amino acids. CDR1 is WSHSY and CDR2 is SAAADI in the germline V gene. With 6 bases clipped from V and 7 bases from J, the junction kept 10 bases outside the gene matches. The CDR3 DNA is TGCGCCAGCAGGACCGGGACAGGGCTTGGGGAGCAGTACTTC. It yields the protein CASRTGTGLGEQYF.

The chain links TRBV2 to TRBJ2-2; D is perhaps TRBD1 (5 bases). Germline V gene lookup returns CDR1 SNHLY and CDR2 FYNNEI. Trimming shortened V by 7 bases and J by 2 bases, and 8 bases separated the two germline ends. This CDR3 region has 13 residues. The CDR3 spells CASTQGNTGELFF. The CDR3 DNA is TGTGCCAGCACTCAGGGTAACACCGGGGAGCTGTTTTTT.

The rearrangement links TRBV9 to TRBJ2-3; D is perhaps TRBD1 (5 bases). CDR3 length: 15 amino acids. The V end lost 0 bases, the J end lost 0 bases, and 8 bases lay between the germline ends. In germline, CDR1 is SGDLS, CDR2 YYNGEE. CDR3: CASSVAPGSTDTQYF. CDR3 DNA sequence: TGTGCCAGCAGCGTAGCCCCAGGGAGCACAGATACGCAGTATTTT.

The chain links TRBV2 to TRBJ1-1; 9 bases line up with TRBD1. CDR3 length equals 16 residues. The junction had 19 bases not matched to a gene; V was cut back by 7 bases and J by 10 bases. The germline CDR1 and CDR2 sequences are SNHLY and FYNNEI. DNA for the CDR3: TGTGCCAGCACCGCAACGGTGGGGGGACAGGGCTGGGGAGCTTTCTTT. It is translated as CASTATVGGQGWGAFF.

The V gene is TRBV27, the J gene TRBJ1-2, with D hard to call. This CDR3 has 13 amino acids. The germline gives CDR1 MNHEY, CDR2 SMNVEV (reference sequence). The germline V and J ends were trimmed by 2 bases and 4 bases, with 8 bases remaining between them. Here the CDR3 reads CASSLNGPYGYTF. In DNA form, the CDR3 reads TGTGCCAGCAGTTTAAACGGTCCCTATGGCTACACCTTC.

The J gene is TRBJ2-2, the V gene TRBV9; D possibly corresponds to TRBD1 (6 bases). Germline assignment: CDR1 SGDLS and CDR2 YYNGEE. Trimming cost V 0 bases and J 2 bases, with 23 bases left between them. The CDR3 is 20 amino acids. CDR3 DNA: TGTGCCAGCAGCGTAGGAAGAAGGGCCTACAGGGAACGAAACACCGGGGAGCTGTTTTTT. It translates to CASSVGRRAYRERNTGELFF.

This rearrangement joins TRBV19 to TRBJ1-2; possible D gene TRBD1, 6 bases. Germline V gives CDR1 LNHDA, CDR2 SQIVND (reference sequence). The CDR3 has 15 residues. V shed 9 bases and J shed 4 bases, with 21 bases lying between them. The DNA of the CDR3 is TGTGCCAGCACACGACAGGAGCACACCTCCTATGGCTACACCTTC. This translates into CASTRQEHTSYGYTF.